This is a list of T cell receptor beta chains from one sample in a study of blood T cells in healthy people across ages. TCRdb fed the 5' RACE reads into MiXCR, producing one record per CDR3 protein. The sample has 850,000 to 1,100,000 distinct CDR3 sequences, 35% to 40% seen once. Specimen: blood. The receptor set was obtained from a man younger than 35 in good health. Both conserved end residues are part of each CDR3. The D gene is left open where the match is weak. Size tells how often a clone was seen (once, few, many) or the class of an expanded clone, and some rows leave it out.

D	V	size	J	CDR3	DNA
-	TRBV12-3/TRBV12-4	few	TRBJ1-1	CASSPVDTEAFF	TGTGCCAGCAGCCCCGTAGACACTGAAGCTTTCTTT
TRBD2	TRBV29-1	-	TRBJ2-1	CSVVIRGGKPIRNEQFF	TGCAGCGTTGTGATTCGGGGGGGGAAGCCCATACGCAATGAGCAGTTCTTC
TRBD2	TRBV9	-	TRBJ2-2	CASSRGTSGDNTGELFF	TGTGCCAGCAGCCGGGGGACTAGCGGGGATAACACCGGGGAGCTGTTTTTT
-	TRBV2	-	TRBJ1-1	CASSLQGVGAFF	TGTGCCAGCAGTTTACAGGGTGTTGGCGCTTTCTTT
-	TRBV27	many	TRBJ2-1	CASSVVSYNEQFF	TGTGCCAGCAGCGTTGTTTCCTACAATGAGCAGTTCTTC
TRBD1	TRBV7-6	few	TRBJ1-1	CASSPHRGSNTEAFF	TGTGCCAGCAGCCCACACAGGGGTTCGAACACTGAAGCTTTCTTT
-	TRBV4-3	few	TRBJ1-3	CASSQSFDGTSGNTIYF	TGCGCCAGCAGCCAAAGCTTTGACGGGACCTCTGGAAACACCATATATTTT
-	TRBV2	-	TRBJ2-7	CATQLHNEQYF	TGTGCCACCCAGCTACACAATGAGCAGTACTTC
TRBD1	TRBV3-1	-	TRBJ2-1	CASSDRAMEFF	TGTGCCAGCAGCGACAGGGCGATGGAGTTCTTC
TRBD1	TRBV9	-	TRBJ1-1	CASSANRGGTEAFF	TGTGCCAGCAGCGCCAACAGGGGAGGCACTGAAGCTTTCTTT
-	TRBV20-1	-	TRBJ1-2	CSAYDGSNYGYTF	TGCAGTGCCTACGACGGTTCTAACTATGGCTACACCTTC
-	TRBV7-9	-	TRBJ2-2	CASSLAGDRPNTGELFF	TGTGCCAGCAGCTTAGCGGGGGACCGGCCAAACACCGGGGAGCTGTTTTTT
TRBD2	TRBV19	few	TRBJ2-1	CASSAGTSVYNEQFF	TGTGCCAGTAGTGCCGGGACTAGCGTCTACAATGAGCAGTTCTTC
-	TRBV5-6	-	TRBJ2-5	CASSLVGGREEETQYF	TGTGCCAGCAGCTTGGTGGGGGGACGGGAAGAAGAGACCCAGTACTTC
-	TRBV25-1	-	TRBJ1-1	CASSEYLDTEAFF	TGTGCCAGCAGTGAATATTTGGACACTGAAGCTTTCTTT
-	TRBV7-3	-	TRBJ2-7	CASSSVQGNEQYF	TGTGCCAGCAGCTCCGTACAGGGTAATGAGCAGTACTTC
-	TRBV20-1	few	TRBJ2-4	CSARNRGGLAKNIQYF	TGCAGTGCTAGAAATCGAGGGGGTTTGGCCAAAAACATTCAGTACTTC
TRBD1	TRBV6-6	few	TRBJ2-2	CASSYPTGGGTGELFF	TGTGCCAGCAGTTACCCTACAGGGGGTGGTACCGGGGAGCTGTTTTTT
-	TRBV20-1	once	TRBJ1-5	CSASLRPNQPRHF	TGCAGTGCTAGTTTAAGGCCGAATCAGCCCCGGCATTTT
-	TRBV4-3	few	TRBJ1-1	CASSQVESAAEAFF	TGCGCCAGCAGCCAAGTTGAGTCAGCGGCTGAAGCTTTCTTT
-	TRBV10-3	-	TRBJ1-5	CAISEGVRPQHF	TGTGCCATCAGTGAGGGGGTAAGGCCCCAGCATTTT
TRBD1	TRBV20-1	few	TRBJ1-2	CSALGTDNYGYTF	TGCAGTGCCCTGGGGACAGATAACTATGGCTACACCTTC
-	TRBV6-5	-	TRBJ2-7	CASSTGGVQYF	TGTGCCAGCAGCACCGGGGGTGTCCAGTACTTC
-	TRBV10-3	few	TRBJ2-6	CAISGVGANVLTF	TGTGCCATCAGTGGAGTTGGGGCCAACGTCCTGACTTTC
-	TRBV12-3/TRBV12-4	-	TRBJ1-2	CASSLRQGSRYGYTF	TGTGCCAGCAGTTTACGGCAGGGGAGTCGGTATGGCTACACCTTC
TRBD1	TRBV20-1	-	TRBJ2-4	CSSPLNQGQGFPSQVSHNKNIQYF	TGCAGTTCCCCTTTAAACCAGGGACAGGGATTCCCTAGTCAAGTTTCCCACAACAAAAACATTCAGTACTTC
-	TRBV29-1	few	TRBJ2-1	CSGRRANEQFF	TGCAGCGGCAGACGGGCCAATGAGCAGTTCTTC
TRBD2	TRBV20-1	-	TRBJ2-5	CSATSPGAGYQETQYF	TGCAGTGCCACCTCGCCCGGAGCGGGGTACCAAGAGACCCAGTACTTC
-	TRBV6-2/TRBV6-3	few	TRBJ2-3	CASSYRRGLQYF	TGTGCCAGCAGTTACCGTAGGGGTTTGCAGTATTTT
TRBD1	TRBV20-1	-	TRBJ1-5	CSASNRGEGNQPQHF	TGCAGTGCTAGTAACAGGGGCGAGGGTAATCAGCCCCAGCATTTT
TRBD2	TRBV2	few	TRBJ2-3	CASSEVFETSGVTDTQYF	TGTGCCAGCAGTGAGGTCTTCGAGACTAGCGGGGTCACAGATACGCAGTATTTT
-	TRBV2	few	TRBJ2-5	CASSEPGHPQETQYF	TGTGCCAGCAGTGAACCAGGACACCCCCAAGAGACCCAGTACTTC
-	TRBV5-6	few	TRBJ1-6	CASSTQTKNSPLHF	TGTGCCAGCAGCACACAGACTAAGAATTCACCCCTCCACTTT
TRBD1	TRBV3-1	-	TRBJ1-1	CVSSLNPIPGQMNTEAFF	TGTGTCAGCAGTCTTAACCCGATCCCGGGACAGATGAACACTGAAGCTTTCTTT
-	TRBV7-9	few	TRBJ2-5	CASSLPVVRTQYF	TGTGCCAGCAGCTTACCGGTAGTGAGGACCCAGTACTTC
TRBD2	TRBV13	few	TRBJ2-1	CASSLTLGGGAYEQFF	TGTGCCAGCAGCTTAACCCTTGGCGGGGGGGCATATGAGCAGTTCTTC
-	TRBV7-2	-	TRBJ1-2	CASSYGRENYGYTF	TGTGCCAGCAGCTACGGCCGGGAAAACTATGGCTACACCTTC
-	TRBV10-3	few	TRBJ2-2	CAISDREITGELFF	TGTGCCATCAGTGACAGGGAGATCACCGGGGAGCTGTTTTTT
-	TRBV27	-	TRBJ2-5	CASSLPPPEETQYF	TGTGCCAGCAGTTTACCGCCCCCTGAAGAGACCCAGTACTTC
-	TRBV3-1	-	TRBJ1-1	CASSQDQKGEAFF	TGTGCCAGCAGCCAAGATCAGAAGGGCGAAGCTTTCTTT
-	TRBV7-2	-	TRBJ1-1	CASSLVSGEESEAFF	TGTGCCAGCAGCTTAGTGTCAGGGGAAGAAAGTGAAGCTTTCTTT
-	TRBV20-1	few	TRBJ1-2	CSAAGGMLGGYTF	TGCAGTGCAGCGGGGGGTATGCTTGGGGGCTACACCTTC
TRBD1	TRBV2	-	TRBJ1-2	CASSGGQGDYGYTF	TGTGCCAGCAGTGGGGGACAGGGAGACTATGGCTACACCTTC
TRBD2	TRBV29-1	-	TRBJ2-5	CSAEGTSVYQETQYF	TGCAGCGCCGAAGGGACTAGCGTGTACCAAGAGACCCAGTACTTC
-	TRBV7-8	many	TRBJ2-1	CASGSVGVYNEQFF	TGTGCCAGCGGATCGGTAGGGGTATACAATGAGCAGTTCTTC